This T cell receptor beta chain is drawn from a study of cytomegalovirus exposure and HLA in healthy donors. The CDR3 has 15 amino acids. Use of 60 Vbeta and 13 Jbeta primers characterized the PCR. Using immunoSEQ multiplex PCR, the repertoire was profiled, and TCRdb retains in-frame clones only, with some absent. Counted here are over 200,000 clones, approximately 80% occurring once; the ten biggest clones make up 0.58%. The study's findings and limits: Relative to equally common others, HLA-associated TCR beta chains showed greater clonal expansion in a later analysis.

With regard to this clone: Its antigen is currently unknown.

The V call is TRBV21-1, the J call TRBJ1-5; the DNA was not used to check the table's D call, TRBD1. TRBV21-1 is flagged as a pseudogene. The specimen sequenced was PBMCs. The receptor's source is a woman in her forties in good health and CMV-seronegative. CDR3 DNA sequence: TGTGCCAGCAGCGCACGACAGGGAGGTGATCAGCCCCAGCATTTT. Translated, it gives CASSARQGGDQPQHF.